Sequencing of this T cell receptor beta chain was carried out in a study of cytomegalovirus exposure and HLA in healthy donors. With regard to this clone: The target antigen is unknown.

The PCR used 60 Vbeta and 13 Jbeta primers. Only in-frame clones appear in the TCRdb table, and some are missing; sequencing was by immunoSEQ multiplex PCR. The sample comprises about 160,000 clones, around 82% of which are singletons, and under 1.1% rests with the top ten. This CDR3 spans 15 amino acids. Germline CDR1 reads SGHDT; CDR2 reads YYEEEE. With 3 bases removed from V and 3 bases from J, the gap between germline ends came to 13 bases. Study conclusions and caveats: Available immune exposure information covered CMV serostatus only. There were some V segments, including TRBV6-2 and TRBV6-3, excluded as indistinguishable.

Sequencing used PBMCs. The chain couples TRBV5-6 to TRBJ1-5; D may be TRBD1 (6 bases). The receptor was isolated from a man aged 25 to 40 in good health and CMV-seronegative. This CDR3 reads CASSYTQGYNQPQHF. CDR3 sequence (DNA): TGTGCCAGCAGCTACACACAGGGTTACAATCAGCCCCAGCATTTT.